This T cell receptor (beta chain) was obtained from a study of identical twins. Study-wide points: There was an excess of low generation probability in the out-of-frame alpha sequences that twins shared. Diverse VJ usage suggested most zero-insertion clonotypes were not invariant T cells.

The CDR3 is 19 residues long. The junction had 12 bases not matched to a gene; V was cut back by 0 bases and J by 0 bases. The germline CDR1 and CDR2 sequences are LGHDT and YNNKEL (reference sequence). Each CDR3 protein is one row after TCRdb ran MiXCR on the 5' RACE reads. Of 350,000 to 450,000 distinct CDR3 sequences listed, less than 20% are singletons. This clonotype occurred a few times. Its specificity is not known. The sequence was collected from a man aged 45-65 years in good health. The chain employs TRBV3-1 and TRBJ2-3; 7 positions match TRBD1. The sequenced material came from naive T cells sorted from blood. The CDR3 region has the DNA TGTGCCAGCAGCCAAGATCGTTTCATGGGGGACAGAAGCACAGATACGCAGTATTTT. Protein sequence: CASSQDRFMGDRSTDTQYF.